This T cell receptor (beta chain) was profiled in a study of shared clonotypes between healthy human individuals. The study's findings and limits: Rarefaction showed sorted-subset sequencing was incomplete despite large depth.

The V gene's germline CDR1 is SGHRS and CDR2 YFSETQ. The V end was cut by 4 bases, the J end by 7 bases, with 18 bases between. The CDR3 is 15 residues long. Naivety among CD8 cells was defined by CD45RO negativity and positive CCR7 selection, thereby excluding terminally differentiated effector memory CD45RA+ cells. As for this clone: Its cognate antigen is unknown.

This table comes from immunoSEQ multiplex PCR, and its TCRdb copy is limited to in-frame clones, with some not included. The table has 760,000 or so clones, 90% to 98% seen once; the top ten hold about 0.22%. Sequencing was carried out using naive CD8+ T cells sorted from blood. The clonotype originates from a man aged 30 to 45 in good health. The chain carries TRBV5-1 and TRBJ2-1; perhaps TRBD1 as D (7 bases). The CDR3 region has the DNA TGCGCCAGCAGCGGCGGGGCAGGGGGGAGGAATGAGCAGTTCTTC. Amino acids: CASSGGAGGRNEQFF.